Listed below are T cell receptor beta chains from one sample, sequenced in a study of monozygotic twins with inflammatory bowel disease. TCRdb reprocessed the 5' RACE reads, with one entry per CDR3 protein and no DNA. Its clone listing holds around 410,000 distinct CDR3 sequences. Sequencing was carried out using blood. These receptors all stem from a human donor with ulcerative colitis or Crohn's disease, or a healthy co-twin of an affected twin (not recorded which). The CDR3 runs from the conserved cysteine through the conserved F or W.

TRBJ2-5 | TRBV6-5 | CASSYSSQGGTETQYF
TRBJ2-5 | TRBV6-2/TRBV6-3 | CASSRHPMKTQYF
TRBJ1-5 | TRBV28 | CASSLWEGTPPYQPQHF
TRBJ2-1 | TRBV3-1 | CASSQGSGWAGRQFF
TRBJ1-2 | TRBV7-9 | CASSRATYGYTF
TRBJ1-1 | TRBV27 | CASLGEMNTEAFF
TRBJ2-3 | TRBV18 | CASSPLHQASFALSTDTQYF
TRBJ2-1 | TRBV30 | CARSGRALGEQFF
TRBJ2-4 | TRBV6-6 | CASSPGQLNIQYF
TRBJ1-1 | TRBV3-1 | CASSPYSTLLNTEAFF
TRBJ1-1 | TRBV4-2 | CASSQETGNEAFF
TRBJ2-1 | TRBV7-2 | CASGTGTGVVEQFF
TRBJ2-1 | TRBV5-1 | CASSLGNKAHEQFF
TRBJ2-5 | TRBV7-3 | CASSLSTGETQYF
TRBJ2-1 | TRBV24-1 | CATSDGGQAYNEQFF
TRBJ2-3 | TRBV5-1 | CASSLLGSEDTQYF
TRBJ1-6 | TRBV4-3 | CASSQEVRPPYNSPLHF
TRBJ2-1 | TRBV19 | CASRPPGTGFYNEQFF
TRBJ2-2 | TRBV28 | CASRREPTSGESTGELFF
TRBJ1-2 | TRBV7-2 | CASSAHGQGSGYTF
TRBJ1-6 | TRBV5-1 | CASSLEGSTWDSPLHF